This TCR beta chain stems from a study of shared clonotypes between healthy human individuals. Study context: The donors, two women and a few men, were aged 18 to 49.

The CDR3 runs to 12 residues. In germline, CDR1 is ENHRY, CDR2 SYGVKD. Replicate PCRs for sorted subsets used 200 ng DNA; this equaled 25,000 to 30,000 T cell genomes. Data came from immunoSEQ multiplex PCR; TCRdb stores just in-frame clones and leaves some out. This table has around 700,000 clones, about 78% appearing once. In regard to this clone: The antigen is unknown.

Study-wide points: Naive subsets tended to show greater estimated richness than memory subsets.

The chain couples TRBV10-3 to TRBJ1-1; D unclear. Source material: memory CD4+ T cells sorted from blood. Subset denoted: CD45RA-negative fraction. The clonotype originates from a woman in her thirties in good health. CDR3 DNA sequence: TGTGCGACCAAAGTCGGGGAGACTGAAGCTTTCTTT. Translation: CATKVGETEAFF.